This T cell receptor beta chain was observed in a study of identical twins. V was pared by 1 base and J by 6 bases, with 4 bases between. The germline CDR1 and CDR2 sequences are KGHDR and SFDVKD. The CDR3 extends over 12 amino acids. Study-wide findings and caveats: Invariant MAIT and iNKT cells may have partly biased zero-insertion analyses. For monozygotic twins, models underestimated out-of-frame TCR alpha sharing.

This clonotype was detected only a few times. Its specificity is unknown. TCRdb redid the calling of the 5' RACE reads with MiXCR, one entry per CDR3 protein. The repertoire holds around 490,000 distinct CDR3 sequences, roughly 15% seen once, with roughly 0.43% in the top ten. These sequences were also reported in another study, on yellow fever vaccine responses in identical twins. That work adds: Twin vaccine T cell responses reportedly seemed partly convergent, partly personalized.

V usage is TRBV24-1 and J usage is TRBJ2-3; D is uncertain. The receptor comes from a woman under 30 in good health. Material for sequencing was CD4+ T cells sorted from blood. The CDR3 loop reads CATSDLVDTQYF. CDR3 nucleotide sequence: TGTGCCACCAGTGATTTAGTTGATACGCAGTATTTT.